Shown below are 12 T cell receptor beta chains from a single sample sequenced in a study of blood T cell repertoires in COVID-19. TCRdb's copy holds only in-frame clones and misses some; the assay was immunoSEQ multiplex PCR. The profile shows a few hundred thousand clones, around 92% of them singletons. The sample comprised peripheral blood. The source is a man aged 35 to 55 with acute or convalescent COVID-19.

V is TRBV7-6 and J is TRBJ2-3, with no clear D. CDR3 length: 15 residues. V was clipped by 1 base and J by 3 bases, with 11 bases between them. From germline, CDR1 is SGHVS and CDR2 FNYEAQ. In DNA form, the CDR3 reads TGTGCCAGCAGCTTAGAAGCCGGTGAGACAGATACGCAGTATTTT. Amino acids: CASSLEAGETDTQYF.

A single count supports this clone. The rearrangement joins TRBV20-1 to TRBJ1-1; TRBD1 matches 7 bases. Germline lookup yields CDR1 DFQATT and CDR2 SNEGSKA (reference sequence). The V segment lost 3 bases and the J segment 4 bases; nucleotides outside the gene matches: 5. This CDR3 has 13 residues. The CDR3 region has the DNA TGCAGTGCTAGTAAGCAGGGGGGCACTGAAGCTTTCTTT. The encoded protein is CSASKQGGTEAFF.

The chain recombines TRBV28 with TRBJ2-7; 7 bases match TRBD1. Trimming removed 6 bases from V and 1 base from J; junction bases left unmatched: 12. The CDR3 extends over 16 amino acids. From germline, CDR1 is MDHEN and CDR2 SYDVKM. The CDR3 DNA follows: TGTGCCAGCAGCCCTCCCGGGACAGTACAGTCCTACGAGCAGTACTTC. Protein product: CASSPPGTVQSYEQYF. The full variable domain, completed using reference TRBV28 and TRBJ2-7, is DVKVTQSSRYLVKRTGEKVFLECVQDMDHENMFWYRQDPGLGLRLIYFSYDVKMKEKGDIPEGYSVSREKKERFSLILESASTNQTSMYLCASSPPGTVQSYEQYFGPGTRLTVT.

The chain uses TRBV10-3 and TRBJ1-6; 8 nucleotides line up with TRBD1. This CDR3 comprises 13 residues. Trimming took 10 bases from V and 7 from J; bases not matched to a gene: 6. Germline CDR1 reads ENHRY; CDR2 reads SYGVKD. The CDR3 DNA follows: TGTGCCAGCTTACAGGGGGAGAATTCACCCCTCCACTTT. Translating it yields CASLQGENSPLHF.

The rearrangement uses TRBV7-6 and TRBJ1-6; D is ambiguous. V dropped 2 bases and J dropped 9 bases, with 14 bases sitting between them. The length of the CDR3 is 15 residues. From germline, CDR1 is SGHVS and CDR2 FNYEAQ. The chain's CDR3 is CASSLSRRALSPLHF. The CDR3 DNA sequence: TGTGCCAGCAGCTTATCCCGACGAGCGCTTTCACCCCTCCACTTT.

The chain couples TRBV5-4 to TRBJ2-1, with 8 bases fitting TRBD2. This CDR3 contains 14 residues. CDR1 is SGHNT, CDR2 YYREEE, per germline (reference sequence). V trimming: 2 bases; J trimming: 6 bases; junction bases outside the gene matches: 4. CDR3 DNA sequence: TGTGCCAGCAGCTTTGCGGGAGGTACCAATGAGCAGTTCTTC. It specifies CASSFAGGTNEQFF.

The CDR3 nucleotides read TGTGCCAGCAGCTTAGGGGCTTCCTATGGCTACACCTTC. Protein: CASSLGASYGYTF. This rearrangement joins TRBV7-8 to TRBJ1-2, with D uncertain. V was pared by 1 base and J by 4 bases, with 7 bases between. The V gene's germline CDR1 is SGHVS and CDR2 FQNEAQ. CDR3 length: 13 amino acids.

This clone was seen once. The chain is built from TRBV27 and TRBJ1-4; no clear D gene. V was cut by 0 bases and J by 0 bases, with 8 bases left in between. This CDR3 has 16 residues. Germline V lookup: CDR1 MNHEY, CDR2 SMNVEV (reference sequence). The CDR3 DNA follows: TGTGCCAGCAGTTTATCGATATACTCAACTAATGAAAAACTGTTTTTT. This encodes CASSLSIYSTNEKLFF.

This clone came up once. The DNA for the CDR3 is TGTGCCAGCAGCCAGGCGACAGGGGCCGTCGAAAAACTGTTTTTT. Its protein product is CASSQATGAVEKLFF. This chain connects TRBV3-1 (or the pseudogene TRBV3-2) to TRBJ1-4, with 8 bases identical to TRBD1. There are 15 residues in the CDR3. With V trimmed by 3 bases and J by 8 bases, 8 bases remained unmatched. From germline, CDR1 is LGHDT and CDR2 YNNKEL (reference sequence).

This chain uses TRBV5-1 with TRBJ1-5, with TRBD1 as a possible D gene (5 bases). The CDR3 totals 15 residues. Between the trimmed V and J ends, which lost 0 bases and 6 bases, there was a span of 13 bases. Germline values: CDR1 SGHRS, CDR2 YFSETQ. In nucleotides, the CDR3 is TGCGCCAGCAGCTTGGAGGCAGGGCTCGGTCAGCCCCAGCATTTT. Encoded protein: CASSLEAGLGQPQHF.

Ten or more counts support this clone. The CDR3 coding sequence is TGTGCCAGCAGAATGGGACTAGCGGGAGGTGAGCAGTTCTTC. It specifies CASRMGLAGGEQFF. This rearrangement joins TRBV7-9 to TRBJ2-1, with 15 bases aligning to TRBD2. CDR1 SEHNR and CDR2 FQNEAQ come from the germline V gene (reference sequence). J gave up 9 bases and V 6 bases, and 3 bases lay outside the gene matches. This CDR3 contains 14 residues.

The chain recombines TRBV30 with TRBJ1-2; unclear D gene. Germline V CDR1 and CDR2: GTSNPN, SVGIG (reference sequence). Trimming shortened V by 8 bases and J by 8 bases, and 21 bases separated the two germline ends. The CDR3 sequence is 13 residues long. The CDR3 loop is CAHRGAGSEGYTF. The CDR3 coding sequence is TGTGCCCACCGGGGAGCCGGCTCGGAGGGCTACACCTTC.